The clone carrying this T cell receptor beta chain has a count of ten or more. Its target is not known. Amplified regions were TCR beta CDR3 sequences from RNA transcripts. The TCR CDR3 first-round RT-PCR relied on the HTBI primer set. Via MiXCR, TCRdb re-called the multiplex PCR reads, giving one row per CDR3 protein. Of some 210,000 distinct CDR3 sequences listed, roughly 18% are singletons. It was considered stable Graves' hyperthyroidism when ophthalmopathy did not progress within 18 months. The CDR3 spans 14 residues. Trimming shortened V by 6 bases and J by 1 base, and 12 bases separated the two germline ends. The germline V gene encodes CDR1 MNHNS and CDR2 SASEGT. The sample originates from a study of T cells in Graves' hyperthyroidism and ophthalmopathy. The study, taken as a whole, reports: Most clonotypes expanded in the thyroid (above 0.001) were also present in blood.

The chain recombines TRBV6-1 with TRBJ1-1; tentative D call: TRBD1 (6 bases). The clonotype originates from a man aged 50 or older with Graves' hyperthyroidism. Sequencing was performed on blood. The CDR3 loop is CASRGGQPNTEAFF. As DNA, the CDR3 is TGTGCCAGCAGAGGAGGACAGCCGAACACTGAAGCTTTCTTT.